This T cell receptor (beta chain) was found in a study of blood T cell repertoires in COVID-19. Here immunoSEQ multiplex PCR was the method, and the copy in TCRdb shows in-frame clones only, minus some. This sample has around 200,000 clones; roughly 80% occur once, and the top ten carry 2% to 3%. Germline trimming cut 6 bases from V and 2 bases from J; bases unmatched to any gene: 2. The germline gives CDR1 SNHLY, CDR2 FYNNEI. This CDR3 contains 13 residues. This clone was seen only a few times. What was sequenced was peripheral blood. The clonotype comes from a middle-aged woman with active or convalescent COVID-19. The V and J genes are TRBV2 and TRBJ1-2; 8 positions match TRBD1. CDR3: CASRRTGNYGYTF. CDR3 DNA: TGTGCCAGCAGGCGGACAGGGAACTATGGCTACACCTTC.